This T cell receptor (beta chain) emerged from a study of identical twins (TCRdb year 2016). For the wider study: TCR alpha and beta repertoires from monozygotic twins, unrelated adults of various ages and cord blood were deep-sequenced to test whether fetal clonotypes persist. To rule out contamination, the twin experiments were replicated at different times with different library preparation protocols. Study-wide conclusions, independent of this receptor: Recombination models systematically underestimated out-of-frame TCR alpha sharing in monozygotic twins but agreed with sharing between unrelated individuals. Conclusions relied on cross-sectional statistical analysis, since the same donors could not be followed over many years. Zero-insertion analyses could be partly confounded by invariant T cells such as MAIT and iNKT, though diverse VJ usage argued against such confounding for most clonotypes. In beta out-of-frame sequences, excess twin sharing was weaker, because having fewer shared sequences lowered the signal-to-noise ratio. Out-of-frame TCR alpha sequences shared between twins showed an excess of low generation-probability sequences compared with coincidental sharing between unrelated individuals. Abundant cord blood beta clonotypes had fewer insertions, young adult naive repertoires showed a similar but weaker trend, and memory repertoires showed no such trend.

All donors were healthy Caucasians. The twin cohort consisted of three pairs of female monozygotic twins, all aged roughly 18 to 29 years. Peripheral blood mononuclear cells were the source from which RNA for the TCR libraries was isolated. Preparation of the library involved 5' RACE. The reads were generated on an Illumina HiSeq 2000. Template switching introduced a universal primer binding site; the final cDNA contained a unique molecular identifier, enabling accurate counting of TCR cDNA molecules. Specific primers in the conserved constant-segment region were used to synthesize first-strand cDNA for the TCR alpha and beta chains. To control for contamination, every cDNA library was double barcoded, receiving both a SMART-Mk sample barcode and Illumina barcodes. TruSeq adapter sequences and Illumina sample barcodes were added in two successive PCR steps. Sequencing of the TCR alpha and beta cDNA libraries was done on the Illumina HiSeq platform using custom primers. The authors' pipeline ran thus. MiGEC processed the raw reads to extract unique molecular identifiers, while MiXCR was used to determine the CDR3 positions. Recombination models were inferred per individual with the repgenHMM and IGoR tools using an EM algorithm. The analysis of shared clonotypes was done with the tcR package in R, with sharing normalized by the product of cloneset sizes. To study raw recombination without the effects of thymic and clonal selection, out-of-frame nonproductive sequences were analyzed. The raw public reads went through TCRdb reprocessing: fastp at Q25, MiXCR clone calling, in-frame beta chains kept. Every distinct CDR3 protein forms one entry, paired with its most common genes and DNA. The V and J calls were not made by the authors but by TCRdb's processing. The sample table records about 790,000 distinct CDR3 sequences; about 18% of these occur just once. Under 15% of the sample is in the top ten clones.

Notes on this clonotype: Its specific antigen is unknown. No clone much larger than this one lies a single base away; base qualities are absent.

CDR1 and CDR2 were assigned from the germline V gene (reference sequence) as DFQATT and SNEGSKA. The cysteine opens and the phenylalanine closes a CDR3 of 13 amino acids. The kept DNA is CDR3 alone, 39 bases in frame from the first base. The junction carries 15 bases between V and J, which are trimmed by 3 bases and 6 bases respectively. The sample also formed part of further work on T cells expressing NK-cell markers. The second investigation adds: Three sorted T-cell subsets (CD3+CD56+NKG2C+, CD3+CD56+NKG2C- and CD3+CD56-NKG2C+) from several donors had their TCR beta-chain repertoires profiled. Of the eight sequenced donors, seven were found to be HCMV-seropositive and one was found to be HCMV-seronegative. To restrict sorting to alphabetaTCR-expressing T cells, an anti-gammadeltaTCR antibody was added in several experiments. For roughly six donors, the dominant CD3+CD56+NKG2C+ clonotypes were among the top 10 CD8+ clonotypes and accounted for 1.0-7.0% of CD8+ T cells. Those dominant clonotypes were again the most abundant among CD3+CD56-NKG2C+ cells in a handful of donors, at roughly 28.3-60.1%. Whether the expanded NKG2C-expressing T cell clones were specific for HCMV antigens remained unclear. The study sequenced eight donors, all healthy volunteers chosen at random: three men and five women. HCMV serostatus was determined by detecting HCMV-specific IgG in serum with a commercial ELISA kit. Bulk peripheral blood T-cell repertoires were additionally sequenced from unsorted PBMC for six donors. MIGEC was used to demultiplex reads and group the reads by UMI, and MiTCR was used to assemble and quantify clonotypes. To exclude erroneous sequences, only TCR cDNA sequences supported by at least two reads were retained. The tcR package was used for downstream repertoire analysis, with clonotypes matched between fractions based on CDR3 nucleotide sequence plus V segment. VDJmatch was used to annotate antigen specificity against VDJdb, with one amino acid substitution allowed in CDR3.

The rearranged segments are TRBV20-1 and TRBJ2-7, with no confident D gene call. The sequenced sample was PBMCs. The sequence was obtained from a woman aged 18-29 years in good health. Read as DNA, the sequence is TGCAGTGCTAGGGTTGTCTCTTACGGCGAGCAGTACTTC. This sequence encodes CSARVVSYGEQYF.